The 19 T cell receptor beta chains given below trace back to one sample, sequenced in a study of T-cell reconstitution after alpha-beta-depleted transplantation in children. Preparation of the TCRbeta library involved a method that used unique molecular identifiers. TCRdb re-called the PCR reads through MiXCR, storing one row per CDR3 protein. Altogether some 390,000 distinct CDR3 sequences are present, roughly 20% being singletons, with the ten largest covering 3% to 4.5%. The material sequenced was PBMCs from the stem cell graft donor, taken from the stem cell graft. The receptors were gathered from a human donor who donated a stem cell graft to a child with acute myeloid leukemia.

The chain joins TRBV7-6 to TRBJ2-3; TRBD1 or TRBD2 may be the D gene (5 bases each). The CDR3 is 14 residues long. V was clipped by 6 bases and J by 0 bases, with 10 bases between them. Looked up from germline, CDR1 is SGHVS and CDR2 is FNYEAQ. The CDR3 bases are TGTGCCAGCAGTCGGGACCCTAGCACAGATACGCAGTATTTT. Protein sequence: CASSRDPSTDTQYF.

This clonotype was detected a few times. The chain uses TRBV5-5 and TRBJ2-7, with D perhaps matching TRBD2 (6 bases). V gave up 6 bases and J gave up 6 bases, with 25 bases separating them. Germline loops: CDR1 SGHKS, CDR2 YYEKEE (reference sequence). This CDR3 is 16 amino acids long. The CDR3 is CASIRSVRDGTLEQYF. For the CDR3, the DNA is TGTGCCAGCATCCGATCAGTAAGGGACGGGACTCTCGAGCAGTACTTC.

This clonotype was observed a few times. This chain joins TRBV20-1 and TRBJ2-1; the match to TRBD2 covers 9 bases. The trim removed 5 bases at V and 4 bases at J, leaving 6 bases unmatched. CDR1 is DFQATT and CDR2 is SNEGSKA in the germline V gene (reference sequence). The CDR3 is 14 residues long. The CDR3 region is CSAYRTSAYNEQFF. The CDR3 bases are TGCAGTGCTTATCGGACTAGCGCATACAATGAGCAGTTCTTC.

The sample holds a few counts of this clonotype. The CDR3 here is CSAQADRPGELFF. CDR3 coding DNA: TGCAGTGCTCAAGCGGACAGGCCCGGGGAGCTGTTTTTT. The chain combines TRBV20-1 with TRBJ2-2; the match to TRBD1 covers 7 bases. There are 13 residues in the CDR3. The ends lost 5 bases at V and 6 bases at J; junction bases unmatched: 6. CDR1 and CDR2 from the germline V gene are DFQATT and SNEGSKA (reference sequence).

The table lists this clonotype with a few counts. The rearrangement joins TRBV6-5 to TRBJ2-5, with D perhaps matching TRBD2 (6 bases). The CDR3 spans 16 residues. In germline, CDR1 is MNHEY, CDR2 SVGAGI. V shed 2 bases and J shed 1 base, with 14 bases lying between them. The CDR3 here is CASSYVAGQFQETQYF. Here the CDR3 DNA reads TGTGCCAGCAGTTACGTTGCGGGGCAGTTCCAAGAGACCCAGTACTTC.

The chain joins TRBV6-5 to TRBJ1-3, with 10 bases lining up with TRBD1. CDR3 length: 19 amino acids. Germline V gene sequence: CDR1 MNHEY, CDR2 SVGAGI. J was trimmed by 2 bases and V by 2 bases; bases with no gene match: 12. CDR3 loop: CASSYRGTGASLTGNTIYF. The CDR3 nucleotides are TGTGCCAGCAGTTACCGTGGGACAGGGGCGAGCCTGACTGGAAACACCATATATTTT.

The CDR3 sequence: CSARRLAQETQYF. The CDR3 DNA reads TGCAGTGCTAGACGTCTAGCCCAAGAGACCCAGTACTTC. J is TRBJ2-5 and V is TRBV20-1; D might be TRBD2 (5 bases). The V end lost 2 bases, the J end lost 1 base, and 8 bases lay between the germline ends. The germline V gene encodes CDR1 DFQATT and CDR2 SNEGSKA (reference sequence). The CDR3 has 13 residues.

V gene TRBV4-3 combines with J gene TRBJ2-2, with D perhaps matching TRBD1 (5 bases). Germline-derived CDR1 and CDR2 are LGHNA and YSLEER. The CDR3 is made up of 15 amino acids. Deletions cut 0 bases from V and 6 bases from J, with 11 bases between. The CDR3, as DNA: TGCGCCAGCAGCCAAGATTCCCAGGGCCCCGGGGAGCTGTTTTTT. Its protein product is CASSQDSQGPGELFF.

This clonotype has a single count. The chain recombines TRBV7-9 with TRBJ2-5; TRBD1 matches at 10 bases. From germline, CDR1 is SEHNR and CDR2 FQNEAQ (reference sequence). The CDR3 loop spans 14 amino acids. The V segment lost 3 bases and the J segment 6 bases; nucleotides outside the gene matches: 4. The CDR3, as DNA: TGTGCCAGCAGCTTCCATGACAGGGGGCAGACCCAGTACTTC. Translated, it gives CASSFHDRGQTQYF.

The V gene is TRBV5-1, the J gene TRBJ1-2; D may be TRBD1 (5 bases). In germline, CDR1 is SGHRS, CDR2 YFSETQ. This CDR3 is 15 amino acids long. With 4 bases removed from V and 0 bases from J, the gap between germline ends came to 13 bases. In nucleotides, the CDR3 is TGCGCCAGCAGCCCCCGACAGAACACTAACTATGGCTACACCTTC. This translates into CASSPRQNTNYGYTF.

The CDR3 region is CASTPHSYNQPQHF. The CDR3 nucleotides read TGTGCCAGCACCCCTCATTCTTACAATCAGCCCCAGCATTTT. The V and J genes are TRBV28 and TRBJ1-5; D remains unclear. The CDR3 totals 14 residues. Germline lookup yields CDR1 MDHEN and CDR2 SYDVKM. Trimming left V 7 bases short and J 3 bases short, with 13 bases between.

This clonotype was detected only a few times. The chain combines TRBV5-1 with TRBJ2-6; unclear D gene. Trimming shortened V by 5 bases and J by 1 base, and 13 bases separated the two germline ends. The CDR3 has 16 residues. From germline, CDR1 is SGHRS and CDR2 YFSETQ. CDR3 bases: TGCGCCAGCAGTGGTGCTTCTGGATCTGGGGCCAACGTCCTGACTTTC. Protein sequence: CASSGASGSGANVLTF.

This clonotype was observed a few times. The chain uses TRBV29-1 and TRBJ2-7; either TRBD1 or TRBD2 may supply D (5 bases each). Germline V gene data show CDR1 as SQVTM and CDR2 as ANQGSEA. V was pared by 4 bases and J by 0 bases, with 10 bases between. The CDR3 is 13 amino acids. The CDR3 reads CSVVAGSSYEQYF. Here the CDR3 DNA reads TGCAGCGTTGTCGCAGGGAGCTCCTACGAGCAGTACTTC.

This clonotype has ten or more counts. A much more abundant neighbour one base away suggests this may be a read error. V usage is TRBV28 and J usage is TRBJ2-1; D gene unclear. Germline lookup yields CDR1 MDHEN and CDR2 SYDVKM. Trimming stripped 5 bases from V and 6 bases from J, with 2 bases between. The CDR3 extends over 10 amino acids. CDR3 nucleotides: TGTGCCAGCAGTACCAATGAGCAGTTCTTC. This gives the protein CASSTNEQFF. The whole variable domain, remainder taken from reference TRBV28 and TRBJ2-1, is DVKVTQSSRYLVKRTGEKVFLECVQDMDHENMFWYRQDPGLGLRLIYFSYDVKMKEKGDIPEGYSVSREKKERFSLILESASTNQTSMYLCASSTNEQFFGPGTRLTVL.

The V and J genes are TRBV7-2 and TRBJ2-3; 10 bases map to TRBD2. Trimming removed 4 bases from V and 1 base from J; junction bases left unmatched: 5. The germline V gene encodes CDR1 SGHTA and CDR2 FQGNSA. The CDR3 has 16 amino acids. The DNA of the CDR3 is TGTGCCAGCAGCTCAACTGGGACTAGCGGCACAGATACGCAGTATTTT. This sequence encodes CASSSTGTSGTDTQYF. The full variable domain, with the rest looked up from reference TRBV7-2 and TRBJ2-3, is GAGVSQSPSNKVTEKGKDVELRCDPISGHTALYWYRQSLGQGLEFLIYFQGNSAPDKSGLPSDRFSAERTGGSVSTLTIQRTQQEDSAVYLCASSSTGTSGTDTQYFGPGTRLTVL.

This clonotype turned up a few times. This chain links TRBV10-2 with TRBJ2-5; no clear D gene. V lost 3 bases, J lost 13 bases, and 21 bases lay in between. Germline loops: CDR1 WSHSY, CDR2 SAAADI. The CDR3 is 14 amino acids. The CDR3 sequence: CASSDIDGPETGYF. CDR3 in DNA: TGCGCCAGCAGTGATATAGATGGGCCAGAGACCGGGTACTTC.

This chain links TRBV29-1 with TRBJ1-4; 10 bases line up with TRBD1. The CDR3 covers 12 residues. The V and J ends lost 6 bases and 8 bases, in that order; junction bases with no gene match: 3. Germline CDR1 is SQVTM and CDR2 is ANQGSEA. The DNA of the CDR3 is TGCAGCGTGACAGGGGGCGACGAAAAACTGTTTTTT. It translates to CSVTGGDEKLFF. Complete variable domain (other parts from reference TRBV29-1 and TRBJ1-4): SAVISQKPSRDICQRGTSLTIQCQVDSQVTMMFWYRQQPGQSLTLIATANQGSEATYESGFVIDKFPISRPNLTFSTLTVSNMSPEDSSIYLCSVTGGDEKLFFGSGTQLSVL.

This clonotype was seen more than once but under ten times. The chain recombines TRBV12-3 or TRBV12-4 with TRBJ1-2; TRBD1 aligns across 7 bases. J lost 7 bases, V lost 6 bases, and 8 bases had no gene match. The CDR3 covers 13 residues. The CDR3 here is CASSTRGTVGYTF. In DNA form, the CDR3 reads TGTGCCAGCAGCACCCGAGGGACAGTTGGCTACACCTTC.

This clonotype was counted between two and nine times. The CDR3 is CASSVATEQFF. The CDR3 region has the DNA TGTGCCAGCAGTGTGGCGACTGAGCAGTTCTTC. This chain links TRBV2 with TRBJ2-1; D uncertain. The CDR3 covers 11 residues. V was trimmed by 4 bases and J by 9 bases, leaving 7 bases between them. Germline lookup yields CDR1 SNHLY and CDR2 FYNNEI.